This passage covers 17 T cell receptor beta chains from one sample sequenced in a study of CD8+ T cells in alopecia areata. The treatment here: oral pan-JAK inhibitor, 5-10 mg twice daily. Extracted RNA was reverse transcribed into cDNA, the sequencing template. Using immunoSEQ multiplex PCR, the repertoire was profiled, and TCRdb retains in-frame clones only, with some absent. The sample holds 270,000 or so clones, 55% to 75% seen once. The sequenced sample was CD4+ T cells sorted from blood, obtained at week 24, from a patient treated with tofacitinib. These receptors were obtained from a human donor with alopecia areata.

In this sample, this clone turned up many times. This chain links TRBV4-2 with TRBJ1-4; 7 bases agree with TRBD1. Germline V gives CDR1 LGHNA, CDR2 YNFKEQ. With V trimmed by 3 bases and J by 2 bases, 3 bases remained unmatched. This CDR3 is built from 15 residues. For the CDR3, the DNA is TGTGCCAGCAGCCAGGAGACAGGGACTAATGAAAAACTGTTTTTT. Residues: CASSQETGTNEKLFF.

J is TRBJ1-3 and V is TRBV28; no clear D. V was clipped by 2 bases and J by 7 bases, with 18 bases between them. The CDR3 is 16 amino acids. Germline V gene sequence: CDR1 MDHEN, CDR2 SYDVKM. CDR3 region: CASSLTRVGWFNTIYF. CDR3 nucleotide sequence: TGTGCCAGCAGTTTAACTCGTGTTGGTTGGTTTAACACCATATATTTT.

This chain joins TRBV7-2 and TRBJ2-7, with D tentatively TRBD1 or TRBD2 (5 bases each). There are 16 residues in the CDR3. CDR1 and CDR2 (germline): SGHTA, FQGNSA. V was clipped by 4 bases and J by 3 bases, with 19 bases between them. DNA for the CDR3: TGTGCCAGCAGCTCATCTCCCGGGACCTCCAACTACGAGCAGTACTTC. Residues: CASSSSPGTSNYEQYF.

CDR3 loop: CSVLLPGGSYNSPLHF. For the CDR3, the DNA is TGCAGCGTTTTATTGCCGGGGGGCTCCTATAATTCACCCCTCCACTTT. The rearrangement links TRBV29-1 to TRBJ1-6, with D perhaps matching TRBD1 (5 bases). V was shortened by 5 bases and J by 0 bases, with 14 bases between the two germline ends. Germline V gene sequence: CDR1 SQVTM, CDR2 ANQGSEA. The CDR3 is 16 residues long.

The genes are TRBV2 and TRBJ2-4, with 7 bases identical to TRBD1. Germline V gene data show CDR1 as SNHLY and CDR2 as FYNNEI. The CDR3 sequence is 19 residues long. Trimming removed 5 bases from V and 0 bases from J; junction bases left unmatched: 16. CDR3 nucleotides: TGTGCCAGCAGTTACACCGGGACAGAGTCTAGCCTAGCCAAAAACATTCAGTACTTC. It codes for CASSYTGTESSLAKNIQYF. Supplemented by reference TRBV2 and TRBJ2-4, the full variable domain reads EPEVTQTPSHQVTQMGQEVILRCVPISNHLYFYWYRQILGQKVEFLVSFYNNEISEKSEIFDDQFSVERPDGSNFTLKIRSTKLEDSAMYFCASSYTGTESSLAKNIQYFGAGTRLSVL.

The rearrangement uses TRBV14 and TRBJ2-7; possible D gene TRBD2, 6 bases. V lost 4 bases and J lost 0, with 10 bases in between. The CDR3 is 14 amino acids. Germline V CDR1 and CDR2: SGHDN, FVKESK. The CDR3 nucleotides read TGTGCCAGCAGCCCGCTGGGACTCTCCTACGAGCAGTACTTC. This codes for CASSPLGLSYEQYF.

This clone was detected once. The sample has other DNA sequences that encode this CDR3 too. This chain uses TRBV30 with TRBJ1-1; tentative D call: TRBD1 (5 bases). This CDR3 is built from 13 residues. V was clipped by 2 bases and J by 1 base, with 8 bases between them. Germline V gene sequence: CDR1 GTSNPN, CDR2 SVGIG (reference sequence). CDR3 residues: CAWSSGGNTEAFF. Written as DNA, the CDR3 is TGTGCCTGGAGTTCTGGGGGGAACACTGAAGCTTTCTTT.

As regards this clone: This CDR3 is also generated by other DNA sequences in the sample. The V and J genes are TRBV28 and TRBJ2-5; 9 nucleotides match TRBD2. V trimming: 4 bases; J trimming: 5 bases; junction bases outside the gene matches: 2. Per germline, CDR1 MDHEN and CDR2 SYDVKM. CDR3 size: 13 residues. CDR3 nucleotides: TGTGCCAGCAGTTCTAGCGGGGAGGAGACCCAGTACTTC. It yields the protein CASSSSGEETQYF.

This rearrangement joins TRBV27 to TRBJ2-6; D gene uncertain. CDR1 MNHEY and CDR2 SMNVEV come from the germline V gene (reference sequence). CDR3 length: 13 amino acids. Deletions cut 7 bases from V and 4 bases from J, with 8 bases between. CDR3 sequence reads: CASTPSGANVLTF. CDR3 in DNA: TGTGCCAGCACCCCGTCCGGGGCCAACGTCCTGACTTTC. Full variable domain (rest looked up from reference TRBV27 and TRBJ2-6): EAQVTQNPRYLITVTGKKLTVTCSQNMNHEYMSWYRQDPGLGLRQIYYSMNVEVTDKGDVPEGYKVSRKEKRNFPLILESPSPNQTSLYFCASTPSGANVLTFGAGSRLTVL.

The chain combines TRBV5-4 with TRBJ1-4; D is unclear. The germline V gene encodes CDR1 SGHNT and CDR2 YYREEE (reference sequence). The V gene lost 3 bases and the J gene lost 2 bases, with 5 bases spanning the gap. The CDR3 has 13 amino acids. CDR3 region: CASSSTTNEKLFF. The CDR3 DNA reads TGTGCCAGCAGCTCGACTACTAATGAAAAACTGTTTTTT.

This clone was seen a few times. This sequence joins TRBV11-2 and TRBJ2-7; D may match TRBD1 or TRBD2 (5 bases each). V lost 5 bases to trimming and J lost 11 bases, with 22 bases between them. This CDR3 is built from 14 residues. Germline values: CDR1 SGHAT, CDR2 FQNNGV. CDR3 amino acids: CASSLGLGDLQKYF. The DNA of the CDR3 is TGTGCCAGCAGCCTTGGGCTGGGGGACCTCCAGAAGTACTTC. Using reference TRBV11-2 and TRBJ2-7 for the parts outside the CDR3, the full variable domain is EAGVAQSPRYKIIEKRQSVAFWCNPISGHATLYWYQQILGQGPKLLIQFQNNGVVDDSQLPKDRFSAERLKGVDSTLKIQPAKLEDSAVYLCASSLGLGDLQKYFGPGTRLTVT.

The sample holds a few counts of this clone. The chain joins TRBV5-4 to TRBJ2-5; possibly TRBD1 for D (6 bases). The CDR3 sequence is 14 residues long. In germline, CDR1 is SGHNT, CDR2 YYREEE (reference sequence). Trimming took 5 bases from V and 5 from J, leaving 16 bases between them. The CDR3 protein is CASRGERGGETQYF. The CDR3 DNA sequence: TGTGCCAGCAGAGGGGAACGAGGGGGTGAGACCCAGTACTTC.

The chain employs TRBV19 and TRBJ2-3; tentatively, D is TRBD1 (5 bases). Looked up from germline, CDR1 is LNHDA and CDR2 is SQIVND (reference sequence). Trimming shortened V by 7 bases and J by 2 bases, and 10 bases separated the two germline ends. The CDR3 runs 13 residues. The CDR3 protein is CASKKGHTDTQYF. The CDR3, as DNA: TGTGCCAGTAAGAAGGGGCACACAGATACGCAGTATTTT.

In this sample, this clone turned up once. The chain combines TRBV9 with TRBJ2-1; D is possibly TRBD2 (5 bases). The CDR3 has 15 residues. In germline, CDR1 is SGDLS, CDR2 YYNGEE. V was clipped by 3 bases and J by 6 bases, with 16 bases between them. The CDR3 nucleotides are TGTGCCAGCAGCGGGGCACCCGTTGGAGGCAATGAGCAGTTCTTC. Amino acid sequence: CASSGAPVGGNEQFF.

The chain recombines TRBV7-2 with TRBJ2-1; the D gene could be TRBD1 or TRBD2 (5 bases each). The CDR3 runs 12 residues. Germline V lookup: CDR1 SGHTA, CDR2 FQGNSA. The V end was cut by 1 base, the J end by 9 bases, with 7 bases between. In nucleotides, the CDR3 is TGTGCCAGCAGCTTAGGGGACGGTGAGCAGTTCTTC. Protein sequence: CASSLGDGEQFF.

The CDR3 loop is CASRRLAGADTQYF. The CDR3 DNA sequence: TGTGCCAGCAGGCGACTAGCTGGTGCAGATACGCAGTATTTT. V gene TRBV7-9 combines with J gene TRBJ2-3; 7 bases are shared with TRBD2. Germline V lookup: CDR1 SEHNR, CDR2 FQNEAQ (reference sequence). CDR3 length: 14 amino acids. Germline trimming cut 6 bases from V and 4 bases from J; bases unmatched to any gene: 7.

This chain's CDR3 is CASSLEGESKAFF. For the CDR3, the DNA is TGTGCCAGCAGCTTAGAGGGGGAATCTAAAGCTTTCTTT. The chain is built from TRBV7-9 and TRBJ1-1; D perhaps matches TRBD1 (6 bases). Germline loops: CDR1 SEHNR, CDR2 FQNEAQ (reference sequence). The V and J ends lost 1 base and 9 bases respectively, with 12 bases between them. The CDR3 is made up of 13 amino acids.